This TCR beta chain was observed in a study of shared clonotypes between healthy human individuals. Terminally differentiated effector memory CD45RA+ cells were left out of the naive CD8 fraction, which was CD45RO-negative and positively selected for CCR7. Samples underwent the assay at deep level. The data were produced by immunoSEQ multiplex PCR, yet TCRdb's version contains in-frame clones alone and is incomplete. Of about 2,100,000 clones listed, about 93% are singletons. Germline CDR1 is SGHRS and CDR2 is YFSETQ. This CDR3 region has 13 residues. V lost 6 bases and J 10 bases, leaving 19 bases between the germline ends. Notes on the study in general: Clonotype sharing among donors was expected to depend on sequencing depth. Few donors limited the genetic and exposure-history diversity represented. In general, naive subsets displayed greater estimated richness than memory subsets did.

For this clone: Its antigen remains unknown.

What was sequenced was naive CD8+ T cells from PBMCs. The V call is TRBV5-1, the J call TRBJ1-2; the D is unclear. The sequence came from a man younger than 35 in good health. Some clones in this sample may be carry-over from other donors' samples. CDR3 nucleotide sequence: TGCGCCAGCACGGAAGCAAACCTAGGTGACTACACCTTC. Amino acids: CASTEANLGDYTF.